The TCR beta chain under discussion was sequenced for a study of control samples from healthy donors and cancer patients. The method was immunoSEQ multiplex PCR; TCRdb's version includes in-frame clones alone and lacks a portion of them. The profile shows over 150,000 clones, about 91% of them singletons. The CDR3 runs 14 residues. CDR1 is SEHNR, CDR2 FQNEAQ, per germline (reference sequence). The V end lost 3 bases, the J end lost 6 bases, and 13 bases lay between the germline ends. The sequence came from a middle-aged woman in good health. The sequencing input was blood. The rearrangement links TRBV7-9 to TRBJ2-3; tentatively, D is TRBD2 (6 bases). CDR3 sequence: CASSLEGDEDTQYF. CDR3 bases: TGTGCCAGCAGCTTGGAGGGTGATGAGGATACGCAGTATTTT.